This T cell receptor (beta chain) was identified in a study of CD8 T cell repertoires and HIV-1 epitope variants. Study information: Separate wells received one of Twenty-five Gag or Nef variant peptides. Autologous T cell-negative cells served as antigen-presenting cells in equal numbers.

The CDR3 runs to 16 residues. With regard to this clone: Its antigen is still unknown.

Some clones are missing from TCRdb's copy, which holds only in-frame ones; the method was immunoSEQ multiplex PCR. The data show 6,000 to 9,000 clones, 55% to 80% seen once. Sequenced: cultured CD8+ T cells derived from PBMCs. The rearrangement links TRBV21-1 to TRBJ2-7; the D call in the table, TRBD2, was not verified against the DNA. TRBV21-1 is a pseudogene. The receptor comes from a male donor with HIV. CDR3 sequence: CASSKEGRGFTNEQYF. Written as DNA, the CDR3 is TGTGCCAGCAGCAAAGAGGGGAGGGGATTCACCAACGAGCAGTACTTC.